Listed here are 23 T cell receptor beta chains from one sample, sequenced in a study of blood T cells in healthy people across ages. A J-beta primer mix and a sample-barcoded 5' primer were used in a second PCR of roughly 6 to 12 cycles. TCRdb re-analysed the 5' RACE reads in MiXCR, keeping a single row per CDR3 protein. Of around 710,000 distinct CDR3 sequences in the sample, approximately 43% were seen once. The specimen was blood. The receptor source for this set is a woman aged 60 to 75 in good health.

The V gene is TRBV20-1, the J gene TRBJ2-5; 9 bases fit TRBD1. Germline-derived CDR1 and CDR2 are DFQATT and SNEGSKA (reference sequence). The CDR3 is made up of 17 amino acids. With 4 bases clipped from V and 11 bases from J, the junction kept 23 bases outside the gene matches. CDR3 in DNA: TGCAGTGCTATGTCTCCTGGGACAGGGAGGACCTACAATGAGCAGTACTTC. Encoded protein: CSAMSPGTGRTYNEQYF.

The chain's CDR3 is CASSSQTGHRGAANSGANVLTF. The CDR3 region has the DNA TGCGCCAGCAGCTCTCAGACAGGGCACCGCGGGGCTGCCAACTCTGGGGCCAACGTCCTGACTTTC. V usage is TRBV5-1 and J usage is TRBJ2-6, with D possibly being TRBD1 (7 bases). Trimming stripped 3 bases from V and 0 bases from J, with 28 bases between. From germline, CDR1 is SGHRS and CDR2 YFSETQ. The CDR3 spans 22 residues.

Turning to this clonotype: Given a much more abundant clone one base away, this may be a read error. V usage is TRBV4-2 and J usage is TRBJ2-1; either TRBD1 or TRBD2 may supply D (7 bases each). CDR1 is LGHNA and CDR2 is YNFKEQ in the germline V gene. The CDR3 length is 15 residues. In DNA form, the CDR3 reads TGTGCCAGCAGCCAGGAAGGACTAGGGGGCTATGAGCGGTTCTTC. Its translation is CASSQEGLGGYERFF.

This clonotype was seen only a few times. V gene TRBV20-1 combines with J gene TRBJ2-1; 9 bases are shared with TRBD2. Looked up from germline, CDR1 is DFQATT and CDR2 is SNEGSKA (reference sequence). CDR3 size: 16 residues. V lost 2 bases and J lost 2; bases outside the gene matches: 7. The CDR3 DNA reads TGCAGTGCTAGAACATCTAGGACTAGCGCCTACAATGAGCAGTTCTTC. The encoded protein is CSARTSRTSAYNEQFF.

The chain carries TRBV10-3 and TRBJ2-7; D perhaps matches TRBD1 (5 bases). The germline V and J ends were trimmed by 3 bases and 0 bases, with 12 bases remaining between them. The CDR3 extends over 15 amino acids. Germline V gives CDR1 ENHRY, CDR2 SYGVKD. The CDR3 spells CAISDPGRDSYEQYF. In DNA, the CDR3 is TGTGCCATCAGTGACCCGGGCAGGGACTCCTACGAGCAGTACTTC.

The sample holds a few counts of this clonotype. The chain's CDR3 is CSARGPRGAYEQYF. DNA of the CDR3: TGCAGTGCTAGAGGACCGAGAGGGGCGTACGAGCAGTACTTC. The chain carries TRBV20-1 and TRBJ2-7; D assignment may be TRBD1 or TRBD2 (5 bases each). Germline CDR1 is DFQATT and CDR2 is SNEGSKA (reference sequence). The V end lost 1 base, the J end lost 4 bases, and 14 bases lay between the germline ends. The CDR3 loop spans 14 amino acids.

This clonotype was detected ten times or more. The CDR3 sequence: CASSGGRMNTEAFF. As DNA, the CDR3 is TGTGCCAGCAGCGGAGGACGGATGAACACTGAAGCTTTCTTT. The rearrangement uses TRBV13 and TRBJ1-1; D is unclear. In germline, CDR1 is PRHDT, CDR2 FYEKMQ (reference sequence). Trimming shortened V by 5 bases and J by 0 bases, and 10 bases separated the two germline ends. This CDR3 spans 14 amino acids.

This clonotype was seen only once. The gene calls are TRBV9 and TRBJ1-6; no definite D call. This CDR3 spans 15 amino acids. CDR1 and CDR2 (germline): SGDLS, YYNGEE. Between the trimmed V and J ends, which lost 3 bases and 7 bases, there was a span of 14 bases. CDR3 coding DNA: TGTGCCAGCAGCGAAACCCCGGTAAACAATTCACCCCTCCACTTT. Its protein is CASSETPVNNSPLHF.

The chain carries TRBV4-2 and TRBJ2-3; no reliable D call. Germline CDR1 and CDR2: LGHNA and YNFKEQ. The length of the CDR3 is 15 residues. The V end lost 4 bases, the J end lost 0 bases, and 11 bases lay between the germline ends. The CDR3 DNA sequence: TGTGCCAGCAGCCGAGACGGCGGAAGCACAGATACGCAGTATTTT. Translation: CASSRDGGSTDTQYF.

V gene TRBV6-2 or TRBV6-3 combines with J gene TRBJ2-7, with D perhaps matching TRBD1 or TRBD2 (7 bases each). Germline-derived CDR1 and CDR2 are MNHEY and SVGEGT. Trimming removed 6 bases at V and 2 bases at J, with 14 bases between. There are 14 residues in the CDR3. The DNA for the CDR3 is TGTGCCAGCAGGAGACAGGGAGGGACCTACGAGCAGTACTTC. Its translation: CASRRQGGTYEQYF.

The sample holds a few counts of this clonotype. The rearrangement links TRBV20-1 to TRBJ2-3, with TRBD2 as a possible D gene (5 bases). V dropped 4 bases and J dropped 5 bases, with 13 bases sitting between them. This CDR3 contains 13 residues. In germline, CDR1 is DFQATT, CDR2 SNEGSKA (reference sequence). The chain's CDR3 is CSAKASGVDTQYF. The CDR3 nucleotides read TGCAGTGCTAAGGCCTCCGGGGTAGATACGCAGTATTTT.

J is TRBJ2-7 and V is TRBV20-1; TRBD2 is a possible D gene (5 bases). The J call may be incorrect, as the DNA end agrees better with TRBJ2-4. Germline V gene lookup returns CDR1 DFQATT and CDR2 SNEGSKA (reference sequence). This CDR3 comprises 15 residues. This CDR3 reads CSATSPDRGMNIQYF. The DNA for the CDR3 is TGCAGTGCTACCTCCCCCGATCGGGGTATGAACATTCAGTACTTC.

This clonotype has just a few counts. CDR3 nucleotide sequence: TGTGCCAGCAGCTCCTTGGAAGGGGGACGAGAGACCCAGTACTTC. This sequence encodes CASSSLEGGRETQYF. The rearrangement joins TRBV7-8 to TRBJ2-5; possible D gene TRBD1, 6 bases. Germline assignment: CDR1 SGHVS and CDR2 FQNEAQ. This CDR3 is 15 amino acids long. Trimming shortened V by 4 bases and J by 4 bases, and 16 bases separated the two germline ends.

A few counts support this clonotype. The chain joins TRBV12-3 or TRBV12-4 to TRBJ2-3; D ambiguous. The V end lost 0 bases, the J end lost 10 bases, and 8 bases lay between the germline ends. The CDR3 contains 12 residues. CDR3 DNA: TGTGCCAGCAGTTTAGCGGCAGAAGCGCAGTATTTT. Protein: CASSLAAEAQYF.

In the case of this clonotype: At one end, the junction sequence differs from germline, possibly due to a read error. The chain joins TRBV12-3 or TRBV12-4 to TRBJ1-1, with 7 bases fitting TRBD1. CDR3 length: 11 residues. CDR3 coding DNA: TGTGCCAGCAGTGGACAGGCTGAAGTTTTCTTT. It encodes CASSGQAEVFF.

This clonotype has a single count. The J gene is TRBJ2-1, the V gene TRBV5-6; 8 bases are shared with TRBD2. V lost 0 bases to trimming and J lost 15 bases; unmatched junction nucleotides: 11. Germline-derived CDR1 and CDR2 are SGHDT and YYEEEE. CDR3 length: 14 residues. The CDR3 region is CASSLVSGGVGLFF. The CDR3 nucleotides are TGTGCCAGCAGCTTGGTGAGCGGGGGTGTTGGTCTGTTCTTC.

This clonotype has a handful of counts. V is TRBV4-1 and J is TRBJ2-3; TRBD2 matches at 10 bases. The germline CDR1 and CDR2 sequences are MGHRA and YSYEKL. V lost 4 bases, J lost 4 bases, and 8 bases stayed unmatched. This CDR3 comprises 16 residues. CDR3 sequence (DNA): TGCGCCAGCAGCCCCCTAGCGGGAGAATGGGCAGATACGCAGTATTTT. It codes for CASSPLAGEWADTQYF.

This clonotype was detected many times. This chain links TRBV28 with TRBJ2-1, with no clear D. The CDR3 covers 14 residues. In germline, CDR1 is MDHEN, CDR2 SYDVKM. Trimming took 6 bases from V and 6 from J, leaving 15 bases between them. CDR3 sequence reads: CASSETLQGNEQFF. The CDR3 DNA is TGTGCCAGCAGCGAGACCCTCCAAGGCAATGAGCAGTTCTTC.

This clonotype showed up just a few times. This chain uses TRBV28 with TRBJ2-7; D gene ambiguous. Germline V gene data show CDR1 as MDHEN and CDR2 as SYDVKM. The CDR3 loop spans 16 amino acids. Trimming took 6 bases from V and 3 from J, leaving 21 bases between them. CDR3 sequence (DNA): TGTGCCAGCAGCAGCGCCCTTAGGCTAGGGCACTACGAGCAGTACTTC. Its protein is CASSSALRLGHYEQYF.

This chain joins TRBV29-1 and TRBJ1-2, with unresolved D. Between the trimmed V and J ends, which lost 4 bases and 4 bases, there was a span of 16 bases. The CDR3 totals 14 residues. Germline CDR1 is SQVTM and CDR2 is ANQGSEA. The CDR3 is CSVVRRNLGYGYTF. The DNA of the CDR3 is TGCAGCGTTGTGCGGCGCAACCTAGGCTATGGCTACACCTTC.

In this sample, this clonotype turned up a few times. The chain joins TRBV7-8 to TRBJ2-3; D is possibly TRBD1 (5 bases). The CDR3 is made up of 18 amino acids. Trimming pared 1 base from V and 2 bases from J, leaving 19 bases between. In germline, CDR1 is SGHVS, CDR2 FQNEAQ. CDR3 nucleotide sequence: TGTGCCAGCAGCTTAGGACAGTCTTTCCCGGCGTTCACAGATACGCAGTATTTT. Translated, it gives CASSLGQSFPAFTDTQYF.

This rearrangement joins TRBV6-1 to TRBJ2-7, with 11 nucleotides matching TRBD2. The CDR3 is 16 residues long. Germline V gene data show CDR1 as MNHNS and CDR2 as SASEGT. Trimming took 5 bases from V and 7 from J; bases not matched to a gene: 13. The CDR3 sequence: CASSQGLADPYNEQYF. CDR3 sequence (DNA): TGTGCCAGCAGTCAGGGACTAGCGGACCCCTACAATGAGCAGTACTTC.

This clonotype was seen a few times. This chain connects TRBV28 to TRBJ2-7, with TRBD2 matching 11 bases. CDR1 MDHEN and CDR2 SYDVKM come from the germline V gene. This CDR3 is 16 amino acids long. The ends lost 3 bases at V and 3 bases at J; junction bases unmatched: 7. The CDR3 protein is CASSFRPSGRFYEQYF. The CDR3 region has the DNA TGTGCCAGCAGTTTTAGGCCTAGCGGGAGGTTCTACGAGCAGTACTTC.